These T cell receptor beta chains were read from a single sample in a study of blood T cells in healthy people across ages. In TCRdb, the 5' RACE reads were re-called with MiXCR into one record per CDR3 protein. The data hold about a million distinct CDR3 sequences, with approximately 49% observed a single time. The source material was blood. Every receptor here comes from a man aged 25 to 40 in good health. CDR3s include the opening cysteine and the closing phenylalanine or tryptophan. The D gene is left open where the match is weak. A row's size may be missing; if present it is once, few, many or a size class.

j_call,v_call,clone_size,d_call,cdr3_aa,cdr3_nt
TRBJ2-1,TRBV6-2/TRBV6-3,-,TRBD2,CASSYQRGVAHEQFF,TGTGCCAGCAGTTACCAGCGGGGGGTCGCTCATGAGCAGTTCTTC
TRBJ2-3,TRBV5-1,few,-,CASSHQGPTDTQYF,TGCGCCAGCAGCCATCAGGGACCCACAGATACGCAGTATTTT
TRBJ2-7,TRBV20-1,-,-,CSARDPDSPYEQYF,TGCAGTGCTAGAGATCCGGACAGCCCCTACGAGCAGTACTTC
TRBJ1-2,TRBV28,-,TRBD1,CASSFLVGTGDRLYGYTF,TGTGCCAGCAGTTTTCTAGTGGGGACAGGGGACAGACTCTATGGCTACACCTTC
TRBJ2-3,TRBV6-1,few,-,CASSDFGTGTDTQYF,TGTGCCAGCAGTGATTTCGGGACTGGCACAGATACGCAGTATTTT
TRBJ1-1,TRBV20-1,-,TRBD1,CSAAPGQELNTEAFF,TGCAGTGCCGCACCGGGACAGGAACTGAACACTGAAGCTTTCTTT
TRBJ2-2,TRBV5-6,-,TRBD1,CASSLGQGLDTGELFF,TGTGCCAGCAGCTTAGGACAGGGTCTCGACACCGGGGAGCTGTTTTTT
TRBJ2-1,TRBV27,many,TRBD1,CASSPRDSSYNEQFF,TGTGCCAGCAGTCCGAGGGACAGCTCCTACAATGAGCAGTTCTTC
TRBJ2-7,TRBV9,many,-,CASSGRDSSYEQYF,TGTGCCAGCAGCGGGAGGGACAGCTCCTACGAGCAGTACTTC
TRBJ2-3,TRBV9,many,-,CASSVFQADTQYF,TGTGCCAGCAGCGTATTTCAGGCAGATACGCAGTATTTT
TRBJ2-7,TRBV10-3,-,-,CAISDYAAYEQYF,TGTGCCATCAGTGACTACGCGGCCTACGAGCAGTACTTC
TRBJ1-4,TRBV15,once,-,CATSLGGFGEKLFF,TGTGCCACCAGCCTGGGGGGGTTCGGTGAAAAACTGTTTTTT
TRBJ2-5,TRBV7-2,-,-,CASSLENPGHTTPETQYF,TGTGCCAGCAGCTTAGAGAATCCGGGACACACTACGCCAGAGACCCAGTACTTC
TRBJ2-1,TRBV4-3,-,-,CASSQDRTEKRREQFF,TGCGCCAGCAGCCAAGATCGGACCGAAAAAAGGAGGGAGCAGTTCTTC
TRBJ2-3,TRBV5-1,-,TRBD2,CASSPSLADTSTDTQYF,TGCGCCAGCAGCCCATCTCTAGCGGACACTAGCACAGATACGCAGTATTTT
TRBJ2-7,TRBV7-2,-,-,CASSLLSGNGLEQYF,TGTGCCAGCAGCTTACTGTCAGGTAACGGGCTCGAGCAGTACTTC
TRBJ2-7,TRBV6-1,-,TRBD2,CASGLAGGPREQYF,TGTGCCAGCGGGTTAGCGGGGGGGCCTCGAGAGCAGTACTTC
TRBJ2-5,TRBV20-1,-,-,CSAEVGVGETQYF,TGCAGTGCCGAGGTGGGAGTGGGAGAGACCCAGTACTTC
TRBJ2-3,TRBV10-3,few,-,CAISRDLGPPLDTQYF,TGTGCCATCAGCAGGGACCTGGGACCCCCCTTGGATACGCAGTATTTT
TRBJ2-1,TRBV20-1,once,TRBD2,CSAREGGGNYNEQFF,TGCAGTGCTAGAGAGGGCGGGGGGAACTACAATGAGCAGTTCTTC
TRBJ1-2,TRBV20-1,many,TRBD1,CSARPTGDYGYTF,TGCAGTGCTAGGCCAACAGGGGACTATGGCTACACCTTC
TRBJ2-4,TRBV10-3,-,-,CAISEGQNNIQYF,TGTGCCATCAGTGAGGGACAGAATAACATTCAGTACTTC
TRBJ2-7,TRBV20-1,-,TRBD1,CSARDLAGGAYEQYF,TGCAGTGCTAGAGATCTGGCAGGGGGTGCCTACGAGCAGTACTTC